The clone carrying this T cell receptor (beta chain) appeared a few times. The data were taken from a study of blood T cell repertoires in COVID-19. About the study: From T cells, B-cell-depleted T cells, or PBMCs came the material, which was cDNA or gDNA.

The authors' processing: Amplification of reference gene primers provided the estimated nucleated cell counts. Clones were sequenced by immunoSEQ multiplex PCR, and TCRdb holds only the in-frame ones, with some missing. Clonal size and the V and J genes are those of that table, whereas D and trimming came from the DNA. Of 350,000 to 450,000 clones in the sample, roughly nine tenths were seen once. Individuals drawn from approximately 22 US areas were about 18 to 90 years old. Material for sequencing was PBMCs or T cells enriched from blood (not recorded which). This sequence originates from a man aged 30-40 years who had recovered from COVID-19.

The CDR3 reads CASSYTHETYEQYF. In DNA form, the CDR3 reads TGTGCCAGCAGTTATACACACGAAACCTACGAGCAGTACTTC. The chain links TRBV6-5 to TRBJ2-7; unclear D gene. With 3 bases removed from V and 2 bases from J, the gap between germline ends came to 11 bases. The CDR3 totals 14 residues. Germline V gene data show CDR1 as MNHEY and CDR2 as SVGAGI.